The sequence of this T cell receptor beta chain was determined in a study of blood T cell repertoires in COVID-19. Study-wide context: The samples span acute and convalescent COVID-19 from the United States, Italy and Spain. T cells, B-cell-depleted T cells, or PBMCs supplied cDNA or gDNA.

Germline V gene sequence: CDR1 MGHRA, CDR2 YSYEKL. The length of the CDR3 is 13 residues. Trimming pared 4 bases from V and 5 bases from J, leaving 11 bases between. Authors' methods: Amplification of reference gene primers provided the estimated nucleated cell counts. TCRdb's copy holds only in-frame clones and misses some; the assay was immunoSEQ multiplex PCR. For V, J and clone size, that table is used; D and trimming come from the DNA. The table has 100,000 to 150,000 clones, about 85% seen once; the top ten hold 27%. The receptor comes from a woman aged 80 or older with acute or convalescent COVID-19. The source material was peripheral blood. The gene calls are TRBV4-1 and TRBJ2-5, with D perhaps matching TRBD2 (5 bases). The CDR3 nucleotides are TGCGCCAGCAGCCTCGGAGCGGCGGAGACCCAGTACTTC. This sequence encodes CASSLGAAETQYF.